These 13 T cell receptor beta chains share one sample of origin, sequenced in a study of CD8 T cells in Susac syndrome. RNA totalling about 0.45 to 1 ug underwent reverse transcription with random hexamers. TCRdb re-called the immunoSEQ multiplex PCR reads with MiXCR, one entry per CDR3 protein. The sample has some 260,000 distinct CDR3 sequences, 80% to 95% seen once. The source material was CD4+ T cells from PBMCs. These receptors all stem from a human donor with multiple sclerosis.

The chain uses TRBV20-1 and TRBJ1-1; 8 bases fit TRBD1. This CDR3 comprises 13 residues. Per the germline V gene, CDR1 is DFQATT and CDR2 is SNEGSKA (reference sequence). V dropped 1 base and J dropped 2; count of bases not matched to a gene: 0. The CDR3 coding sequence is TGCAGTGCTAGAGCAGGGGGCAACACTGAAGCTTTCTTT. It encodes CSARAGGNTEAFF.

This chain joins TRBV9 and TRBJ2-2; weak D call: TRBD2 (6 bases). Per germline, CDR1 SGDLS and CDR2 YYNGEE. The CDR3 is 16 amino acids. V lost 1 base, J lost 3 bases, and 13 bases lay in between. The DNA of the CDR3 is TGTGCCAGCAGCGTATCTCTTCGCGGGGACACCGGGGAGCTGTTTTTT. It encodes CASSVSLRGDTGELFF.

The chain couples TRBV9 to TRBJ2-5; 9 bases fit TRBD2. CDR3 length: 15 amino acids. CDR1 SGDLS and CDR2 YYNGEE come from the germline V gene. V lost 0 bases to trimming and J lost 5 bases; unmatched junction nucleotides: 5. The DNA for the CDR3 is TGTGCCAGCAGCGTAGTCGCGGGGGGGAGCGAGACCCAGTACTTC. Translating it yields CASSVVAGGSETQYF.

The V gene is TRBV7-9, the J gene TRBJ2-7, with D tentatively TRBD2 (6 bases). There are 16 residues in the CDR3. CDR1 and CDR2 (germline): SEHNR, FQNEAQ (reference sequence). V lost 5 bases and J 0 bases, leaving 17 bases between the germline ends. CDR3 DNA sequence: TGTGCCAGCAGCCCCTTGGACATCGGGAGCTCCTACGAGCAGTACGTC. This translates into CASSPLDIGSSYEQYV.

The chain uses TRBV29-1 and TRBJ2-1; no firm D call. Germline CDR1 is SQVTM and CDR2 is ANQGSEA. The CDR3 sequence is 16 residues long. Trimming took 0 bases from V and 1 from J, leaving 13 bases between them. The CDR3 is CSVEDPWASSYNEQFF. Written as DNA, the CDR3 is TGCAGCGTTGAAGATCCGTGGGCTTCATCCTACAATGAGCAGTTCTTC.

The rearrangement links TRBV20-1 to TRBJ2-3; D may be TRBD2 (5 bases). V lost 4 bases, J lost 2 bases, and 10 bases lay in between. CDR3 length: 13 residues. Looked up from germline, CDR1 is DFQATT and CDR2 is SNEGSKA (reference sequence). CDR3 sequence reads: CSATRDTTDTQYF. CDR3 sequence (DNA): TGCAGTGCTACTCGGGATACCACAGATACGCAGTATTTT.

The chain uses TRBV23-1 and TRBJ1-5; unclear D gene. TRBV23-1 is identified as an open reading frame with a role that is uncertain. The CDR3 is made up of 15 amino acids. Trimming removed 2 bases at V and 0 bases at J, with 8 bases between. CDR3 coding DNA: TGCGCCAGCAGTCAAAGGGAACATAGCAATCAGCCCCAGCATTTT. Protein sequence: CASSQREHSNQPQHF.

CDR3 sequence reads: CASSLTSQGGGVLTEAFF. DNA for the CDR3: TGTGCCAGCAGCTTAACCTCCCAGGGAGGGGGCGTGCTAACTGAAGCTTTCTTT. This chain uses TRBV7-9 with TRBJ1-1; 7 bases map to TRBD1. With V trimmed by 2 bases and J by 5 bases, 17 bases remained unmatched. The CDR3 is 18 residues long. Germline V gene lookup returns CDR1 SEHNR and CDR2 FQNEAQ (reference sequence).

The chain is built from TRBV3-1 and TRBJ2-7; maybe TRBD1 (5 bases). The CDR3 is 13 amino acids. Looked up from germline, CDR1 is LGHDT and CDR2 is YNNKEL (reference sequence). Trimming took off 0 bases at V and 6 bases at J, with 9 bases between the two ends. The CDR3 here is CASSQDWGSEQYF. The CDR3 DNA is TGTGCCAGCAGCCAAGATTGGGGCAGCGAGCAGTACTTC.

The V gene is TRBV12-3 or TRBV12-4, the J gene TRBJ1-5; D possibly corresponds to TRBD1 (6 bases). The CDR3 loop spans 17 amino acids. The V end was cut by 5 bases, the J end by 0 bases, with 17 bases between. Here the CDR3 DNA reads TGTGCCAGCAGTCAAGCCCCGACAGGCTATAGCAATCAGCCCCAGCATTTT. Its translation: CASSQAPTGYSNQPQHF.

Here the CDR3 DNA reads TGTGCCAGCAGAACAGGGGGGGATTACAATGAGCAGTTCTTC. Amino acids: CASRTGGDYNEQFF. The rearrangement links TRBV27 to TRBJ2-1; D is perhaps TRBD1 (8 bases). The CDR3 has 14 amino acids. Germline V gene data show CDR1 as MNHEY and CDR2 as SMNVEV (reference sequence). Trimming took 6 bases from V and 4 from J, leaving 13 bases between them.

The genes are TRBV9 and TRBJ2-7; D perhaps matches TRBD2 (6 bases). Germline V lookup: CDR1 SGDLS, CDR2 YYNGEE. The CDR3 sequence is 19 residues long. Trimming stripped 4 bases from V and 3 bases from J, with 29 bases between. The CDR3 here is CASSSRLDPSLITYYEQYV. CDR3 coding DNA: TGTGCCAGCAGCTCCCGACTAGATCCCTCCCTCATAACCTACTACGAGCAGTACGTC.

V is TRBV6-5 and J is TRBJ2-7; TRBD2 matches at 14 bases. Germline V CDR1 and CDR2: MNHEY, SVGAGI. The CDR3 extends over 15 amino acids. V gave up 6 bases and J gave up 2 bases; unmatched junction bases: 3. The CDR3 protein is CASRPGLAGAYEQYV. The CDR3 DNA follows: TGTGCCAGCAGGCCGGGACTAGCGGGGGCCTACGAGCAGTACGTC.